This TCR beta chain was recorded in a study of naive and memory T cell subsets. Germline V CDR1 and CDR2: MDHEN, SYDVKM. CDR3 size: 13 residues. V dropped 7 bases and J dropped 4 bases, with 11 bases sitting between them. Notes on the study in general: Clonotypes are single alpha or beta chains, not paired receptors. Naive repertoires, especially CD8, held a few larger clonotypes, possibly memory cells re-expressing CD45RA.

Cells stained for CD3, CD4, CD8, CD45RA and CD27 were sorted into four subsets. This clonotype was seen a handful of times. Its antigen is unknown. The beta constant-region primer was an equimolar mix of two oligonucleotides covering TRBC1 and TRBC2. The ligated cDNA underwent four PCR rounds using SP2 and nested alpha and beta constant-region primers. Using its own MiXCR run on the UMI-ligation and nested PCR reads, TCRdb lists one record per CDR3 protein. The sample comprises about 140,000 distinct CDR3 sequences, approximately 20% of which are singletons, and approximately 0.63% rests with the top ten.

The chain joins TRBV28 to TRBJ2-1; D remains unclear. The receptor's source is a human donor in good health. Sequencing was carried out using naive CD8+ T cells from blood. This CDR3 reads CASTLALYNEQFF. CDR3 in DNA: TGTGCCAGCACTCTGGCTTTGTACAATGAGCAGTTCTTC.